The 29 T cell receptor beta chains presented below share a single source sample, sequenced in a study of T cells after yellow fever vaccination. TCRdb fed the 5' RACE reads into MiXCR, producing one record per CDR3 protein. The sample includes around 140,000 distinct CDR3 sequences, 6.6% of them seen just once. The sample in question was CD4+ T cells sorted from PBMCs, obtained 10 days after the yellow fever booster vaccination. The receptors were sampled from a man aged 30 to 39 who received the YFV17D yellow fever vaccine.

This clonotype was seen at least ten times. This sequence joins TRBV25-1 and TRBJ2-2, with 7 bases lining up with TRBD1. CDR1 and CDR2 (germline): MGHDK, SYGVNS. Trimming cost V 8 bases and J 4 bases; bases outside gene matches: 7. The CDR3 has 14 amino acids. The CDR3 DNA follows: TGTGCCAGCGGCCAGACAGGGAGCACCGGGGAGCTGTTTTTT. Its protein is CASGQTGSTGELFF.

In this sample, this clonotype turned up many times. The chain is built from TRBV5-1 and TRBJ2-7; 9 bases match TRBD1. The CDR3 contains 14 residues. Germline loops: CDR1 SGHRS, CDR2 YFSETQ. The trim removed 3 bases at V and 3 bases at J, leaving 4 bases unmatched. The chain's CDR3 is CASSSTGGFYEQYF. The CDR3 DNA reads TGCGCCAGCAGCTCCACAGGGGGCTTCTACGAGCAGTACTTC.

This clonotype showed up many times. The CDR3, as DNA: TGTGCCAGCAGCCTCTTGTTGGAAGCCGGCTACACCTTC. This translates into CASSLLLEAGYTF. This sequence joins TRBV7-9 and TRBJ1-2; D gene uncertain. The CDR3 consists of 13 residues. The germline V gene encodes CDR1 SEHNR and CDR2 FQNEAQ (reference sequence). Trimming took off 5 bases at V and 8 bases at J, with 15 bases between the two ends.

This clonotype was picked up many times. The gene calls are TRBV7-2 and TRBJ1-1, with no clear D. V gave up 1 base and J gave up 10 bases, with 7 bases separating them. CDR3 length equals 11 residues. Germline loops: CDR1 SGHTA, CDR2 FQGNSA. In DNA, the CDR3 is TGTGCCAGCAGCTTAGGGGCTGCAGCTTTCTTT. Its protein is CASSLGAAAFF.

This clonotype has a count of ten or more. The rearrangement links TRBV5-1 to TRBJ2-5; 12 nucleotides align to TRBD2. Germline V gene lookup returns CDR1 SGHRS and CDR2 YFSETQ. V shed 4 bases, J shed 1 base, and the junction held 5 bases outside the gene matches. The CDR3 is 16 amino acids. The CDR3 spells CASSKGTSGSQETQYF. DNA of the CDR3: TGCGCCAGCAGCAAGGGGACTAGCGGGTCCCAAGAGACCCAGTACTTC.

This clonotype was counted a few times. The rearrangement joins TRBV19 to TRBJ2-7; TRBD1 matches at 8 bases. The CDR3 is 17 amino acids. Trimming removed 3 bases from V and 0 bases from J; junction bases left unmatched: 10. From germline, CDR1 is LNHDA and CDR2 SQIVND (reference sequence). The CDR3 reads CASSIGDRGLTSYEQYF. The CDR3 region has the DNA TGTGCCAGTAGTATTGGAGACAGGGGCTTGACCTCCTACGAGCAGTACTTC.

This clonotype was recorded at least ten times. CDR3 amino acids: CASSTKPGTLEQFF. The CDR3 region has the DNA TGTGCCAGCAGCACGAAGCCCGGGACTCTTGAGCAGTTCTTC. J is TRBJ2-1 and V is TRBV7-2; tentatively, D is TRBD2 (6 bases). The CDR3 spans 14 residues. CDR1 and CDR2 from the germline V gene are SGHTA and FQGNSA. V gave up 5 bases and J gave up 9 bases, with 17 bases separating them.

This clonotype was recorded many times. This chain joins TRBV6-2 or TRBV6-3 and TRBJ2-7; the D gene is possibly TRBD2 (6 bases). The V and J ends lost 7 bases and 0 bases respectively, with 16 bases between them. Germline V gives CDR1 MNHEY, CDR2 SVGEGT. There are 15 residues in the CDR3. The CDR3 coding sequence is TGTGCCAGCACCCCCAGGGTAGCGGTCTCCTACGAGCAGTACTTC. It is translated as CASTPRVAVSYEQYF.

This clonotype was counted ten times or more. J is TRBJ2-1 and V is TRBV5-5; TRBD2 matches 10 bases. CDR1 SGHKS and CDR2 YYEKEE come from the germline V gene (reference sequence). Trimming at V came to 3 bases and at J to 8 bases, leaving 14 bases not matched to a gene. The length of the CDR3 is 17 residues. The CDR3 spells CASSSIKPSGRSYEQFF. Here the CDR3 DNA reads TGTGCCAGCAGCTCCATAAAACCTAGCGGGAGATCTTATGAGCAGTTCTTC.

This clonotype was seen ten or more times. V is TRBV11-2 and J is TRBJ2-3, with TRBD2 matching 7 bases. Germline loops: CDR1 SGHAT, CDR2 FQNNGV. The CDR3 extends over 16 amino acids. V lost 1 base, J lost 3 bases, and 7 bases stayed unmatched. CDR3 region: CASSLGRGRGTDTQYF. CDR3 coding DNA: TGTGCCAGCAGCTTAGGGCGGGGGAGAGGAACAGATACGCAGTATTTT.

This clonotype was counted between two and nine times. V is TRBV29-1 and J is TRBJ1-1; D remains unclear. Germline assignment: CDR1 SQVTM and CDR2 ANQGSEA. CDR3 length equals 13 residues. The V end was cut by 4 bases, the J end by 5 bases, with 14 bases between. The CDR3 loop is CSVVQTSGTEAFF. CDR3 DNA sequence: TGCAGCGTTGTGCAAACGAGTGGTACTGAAGCTTTCTTT.

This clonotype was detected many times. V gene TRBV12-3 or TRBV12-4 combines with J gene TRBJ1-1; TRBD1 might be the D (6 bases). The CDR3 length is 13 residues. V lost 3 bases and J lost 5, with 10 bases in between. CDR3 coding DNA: TGTGCCAGCAGTTTTAGAGGGGGAACTGAAGCTTTCTTT. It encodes CASSFRGGTEAFF.

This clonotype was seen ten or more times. The CDR3 is CASSAGQRTYNEQFF. The DNA for the CDR3 is TGCGCCAGCAGCGCCGGACAGCGTACCTACAATGAGCAGTTCTTC. This chain links TRBV5-1 with TRBJ2-1, with TRBD1 as a possible D gene (6 bases). The ends were cut back, 4 bases at V and 2 bases at J, with 13 bases in the middle. The CDR3 extends over 15 amino acids. Per the germline V gene, CDR1 is SGHRS and CDR2 is YFSETQ.

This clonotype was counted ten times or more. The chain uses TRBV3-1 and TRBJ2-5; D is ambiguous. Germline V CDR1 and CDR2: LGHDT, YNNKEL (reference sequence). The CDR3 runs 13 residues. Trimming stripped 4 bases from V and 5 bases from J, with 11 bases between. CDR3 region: CASSRDPQETQYF. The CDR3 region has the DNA TGTGCCAGCAGCCGTGACCCCCAGGAGACCCAGTACTTC.

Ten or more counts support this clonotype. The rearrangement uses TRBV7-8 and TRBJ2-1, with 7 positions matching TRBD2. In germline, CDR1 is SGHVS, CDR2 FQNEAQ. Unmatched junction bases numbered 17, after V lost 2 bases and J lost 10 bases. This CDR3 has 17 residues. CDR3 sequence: CASSLMGGRNPWGEQFF. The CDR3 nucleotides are TGTGCCAGCAGCTTAATGGGAGGGAGGAACCCCTGGGGCGAGCAGTTCTTC. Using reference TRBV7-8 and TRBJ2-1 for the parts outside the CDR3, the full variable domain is GAGVSQSPRYKVAKRGQDVALRCDPISGHVSLFWYQQALGQGPEFLTYFQNEAQLDKSGLPSDRFFAERPEGSVSTLKIQRTQQEDSAVYLCASSLMGGRNPWGEQFFGPGTRLTVL.

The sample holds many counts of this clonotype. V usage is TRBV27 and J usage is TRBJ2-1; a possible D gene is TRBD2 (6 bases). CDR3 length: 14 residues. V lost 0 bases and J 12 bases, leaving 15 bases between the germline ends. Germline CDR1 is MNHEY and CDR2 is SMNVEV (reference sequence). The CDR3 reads CASSLSDGMRGQFF. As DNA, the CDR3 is TGTGCCAGCAGTTTATCGGACGGCATGCGGGGGCAGTTCTTC.

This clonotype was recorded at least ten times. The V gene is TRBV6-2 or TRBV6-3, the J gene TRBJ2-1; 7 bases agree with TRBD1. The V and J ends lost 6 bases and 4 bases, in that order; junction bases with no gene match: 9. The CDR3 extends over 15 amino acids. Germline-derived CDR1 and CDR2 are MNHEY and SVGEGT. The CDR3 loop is CASSQGQPGYNEQFF. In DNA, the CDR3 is TGTGCCAGCAGCCAGGGACAGCCCGGGTACAATGAGCAGTTCTTC.

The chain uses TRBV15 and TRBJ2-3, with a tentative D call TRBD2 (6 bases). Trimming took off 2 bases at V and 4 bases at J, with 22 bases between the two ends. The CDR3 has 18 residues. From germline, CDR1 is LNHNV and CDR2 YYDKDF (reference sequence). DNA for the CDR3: TGTGCCACCAGCAGATCGCCGAGAGACGGGAGAACGGCAGATACGCAGTATTTT. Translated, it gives CATSRSPRDGRTADTQYF.

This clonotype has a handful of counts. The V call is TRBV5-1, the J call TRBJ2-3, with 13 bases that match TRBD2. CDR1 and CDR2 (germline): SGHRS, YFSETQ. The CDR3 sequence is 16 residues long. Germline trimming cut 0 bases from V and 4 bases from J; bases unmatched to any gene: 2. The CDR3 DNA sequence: TGCGCCAGCAGCTTGGGGACTAGCGGGAGTGCAGATACGCAGTATTTT. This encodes CASSLGTSGSADTQYF.

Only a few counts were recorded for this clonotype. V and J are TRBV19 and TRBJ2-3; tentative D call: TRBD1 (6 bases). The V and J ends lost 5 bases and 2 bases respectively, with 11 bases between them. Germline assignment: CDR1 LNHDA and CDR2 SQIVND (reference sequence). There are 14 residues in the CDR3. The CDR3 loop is CASSARGFTDTQYF. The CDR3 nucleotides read TGTGCCAGTAGTGCCAGGGGCTTCACAGATACGCAGTATTTT.

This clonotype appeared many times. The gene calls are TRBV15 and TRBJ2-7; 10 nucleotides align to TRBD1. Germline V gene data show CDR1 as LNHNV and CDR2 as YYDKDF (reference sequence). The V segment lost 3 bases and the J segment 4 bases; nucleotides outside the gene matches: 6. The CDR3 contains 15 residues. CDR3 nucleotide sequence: TGTGCCACCAGCAGGGGACAGGGGCACCGATACGAGCAGTACTTC. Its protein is CATSRGQGHRYEQYF.

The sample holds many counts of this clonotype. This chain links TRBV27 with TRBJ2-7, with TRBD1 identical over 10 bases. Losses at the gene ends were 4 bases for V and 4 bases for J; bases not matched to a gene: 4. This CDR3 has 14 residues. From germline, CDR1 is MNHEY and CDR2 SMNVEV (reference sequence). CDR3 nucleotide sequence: TGTGCCAGCAGTTCGACAGGGGGCCGTTACGAGCAGTACTTC. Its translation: CASSSTGGRYEQYF.

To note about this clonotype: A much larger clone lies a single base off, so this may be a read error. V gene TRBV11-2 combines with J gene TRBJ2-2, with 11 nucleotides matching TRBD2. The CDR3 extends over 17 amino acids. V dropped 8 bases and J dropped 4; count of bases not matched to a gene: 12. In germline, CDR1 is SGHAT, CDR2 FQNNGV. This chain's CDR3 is CASGRLAGRQSTGELFF. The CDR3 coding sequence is TGTGCCAGCGGCCGACTAGCGGGAAGGCAGAGCACCGGGGAGCTGTTTTTT.

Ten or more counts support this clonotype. The CDR3 region is CASTRGTSGRSGYEQYF. The CDR3 coding sequence is TGTGCCAGCACTCGAGGGACTAGCGGGAGGTCAGGCTACGAGCAGTACTTC. This rearrangement joins TRBV3-1 to TRBJ2-7, with 15 bases identical to TRBD2. Germline CDR1 reads LGHDT; CDR2 reads YNNKEL (reference sequence). J gave up 3 bases and V 7 bases, and 10 bases lay outside the gene matches. The CDR3 sequence is 17 residues long.

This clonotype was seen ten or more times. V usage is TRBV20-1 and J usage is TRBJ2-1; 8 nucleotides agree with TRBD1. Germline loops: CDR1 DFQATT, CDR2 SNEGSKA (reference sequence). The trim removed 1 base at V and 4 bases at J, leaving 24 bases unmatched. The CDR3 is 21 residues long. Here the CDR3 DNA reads TGCAGTGCTAGAGTTAAGTTGAGGACAGCCAACCAACAGGGGGTATACAATGAGCAGTTCTTC. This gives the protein CSARVKLRTANQQGVYNEQFF.

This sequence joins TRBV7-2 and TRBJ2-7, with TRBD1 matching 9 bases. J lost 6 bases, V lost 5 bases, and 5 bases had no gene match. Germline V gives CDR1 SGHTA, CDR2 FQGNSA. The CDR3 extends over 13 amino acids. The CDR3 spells CASSMTGGLEQYF. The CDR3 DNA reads TGTGCCAGCAGCATGACAGGGGGGCTCGAGCAGTACTTC.

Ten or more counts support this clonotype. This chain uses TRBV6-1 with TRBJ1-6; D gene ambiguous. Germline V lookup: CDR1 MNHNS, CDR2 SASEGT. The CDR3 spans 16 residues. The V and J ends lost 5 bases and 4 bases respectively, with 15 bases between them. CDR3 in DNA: TGTGCCAGCAGTACCATCCGGCAGGCTTATAATTCACCCCTCCACTTT. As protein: CASSTIRQAYNSPLHF.

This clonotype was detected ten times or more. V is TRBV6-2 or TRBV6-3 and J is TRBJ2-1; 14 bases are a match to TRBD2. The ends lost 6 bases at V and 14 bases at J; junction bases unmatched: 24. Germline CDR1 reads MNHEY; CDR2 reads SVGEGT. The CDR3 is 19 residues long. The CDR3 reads CASRNTGTSGRNINRSEFF. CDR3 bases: TGTGCCAGCAGAAATACCGGGACTAGCGGGAGAAATATAAACCGCTCGGAGTTCTTC.

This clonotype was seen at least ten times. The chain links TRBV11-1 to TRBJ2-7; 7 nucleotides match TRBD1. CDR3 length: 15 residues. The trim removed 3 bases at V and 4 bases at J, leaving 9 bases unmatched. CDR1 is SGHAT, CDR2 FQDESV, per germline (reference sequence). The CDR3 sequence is CASSFSKGGKYEQYF. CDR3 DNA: TGTGCCAGCAGCTTTTCCAAAGGGGGCAAATACGAGCAGTACTTC.